This T cell receptor (beta chain) was obtained from a study of T-cell memory formation after mild COVID-19. Study observations and caveats: A subset of responding clones appeared in pre-infection memory, suggesting cross-reactive memory joined.

Trimming stripped 0 bases from V and 0 bases from J, with 14 bases between. Germline CDR1 is SGHRS and CDR2 is YFSETQ. The length of the CDR3 is 17 residues. The authors produced TCR alpha and TCR beta cDNA libraries with sample barcodes and UMIs by 5'RACE using constant-segment primers. TCRdb redid the calling of the 5' RACE reads with MiXCR, one entry per CDR3 protein. The data hold approximately 450,000 distinct CDR3 sequences, with 15% to 20% observed a single time. There are a few counts of this clonotype. Its cognate antigen is unknown. The material sequenced was PBMCs or a T cell subset sorted from them (not recorded which). The sequence was obtained from an adult woman who had mild COVID-19 (a few samples of this study predate the infection). Cell type and time point are not known. The V call is TRBV5-1, the J call TRBJ2-3; D ambiguous. CDR3 nucleotides: TGCGCCAGCAGCTTGGGTGCTGGAGCCTATAGCACAGATACGCAGTATTTT. Its translation is CASSLGAGAYSTDTQYF.